This T cell receptor beta chain was observed in a study of cytomegalovirus exposure and HLA in healthy donors. General study results and limits: By a later analysis, the bulk of CMV-associated TCR beta chains appeared HLA-restricted. It is likely that the observed cluster of highly shared sequence variants was a sequencing artifact. High specificity and sensitivity for cytomegalovirus status were reported for the classifier.

The PCR contained 60 Vbeta and 13 Jbeta primers. This table comes from immunoSEQ multiplex PCR, and its TCRdb copy is limited to in-frame clones, with some not included. The repertoire has around 150,000 clones, around 80% of them found once; the top ten carry more than 1.3%. Germline V gene lookup returns CDR1 GTSNPN and CDR2 SVGIG (reference sequence). CDR3 size: 17 residues. V lost 5 bases to trimming and J lost 4 bases; unmatched junction nucleotides: 16. In its sample, this clone was seen a few times. Its antigen is still unknown. Whereas donors were nominally healthy upon sampling, unrecorded immune exposures were probable.

The sequence came from a girl under 18 in good health and CMV-seropositive. This chain uses TRBV30 with TRBJ2-3; 9 positions match TRBD1. Source material: PBMCs. CDR3 DNA: TGTGCCTGGGACGATGATCCGGGACAGGGAGTCCCAGATACGCAGTATTTT. Encoded protein: CAWDDDPGQGVPDTQYF.